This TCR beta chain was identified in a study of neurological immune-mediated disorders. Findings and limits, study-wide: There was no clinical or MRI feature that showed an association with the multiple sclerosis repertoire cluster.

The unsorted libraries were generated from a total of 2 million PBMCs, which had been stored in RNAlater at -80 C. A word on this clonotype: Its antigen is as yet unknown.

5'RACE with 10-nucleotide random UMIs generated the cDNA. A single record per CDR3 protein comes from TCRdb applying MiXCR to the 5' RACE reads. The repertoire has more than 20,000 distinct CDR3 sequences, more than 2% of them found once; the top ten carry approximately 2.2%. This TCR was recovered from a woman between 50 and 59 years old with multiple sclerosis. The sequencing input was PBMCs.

The chain's CDR3 is CASSSGLAGGYAYNEQFF. The CDR3 region has the DNA TGTGCCAGCAGTTCAGGACTAGCGGGGGGGTACGCCTACAATGAGCAGTTCTTC. The J gene is TRBJ2-1, the V gene TRBV6-2 or TRBV6-3; 15 bases are a match to TRBD2. Germline V gives CDR1 MNHEY, CDR2 SVGEGT. Trimming removed 4 bases from V and 2 bases from J; junction bases left unmatched: 6. CDR3 length equals 18 residues.